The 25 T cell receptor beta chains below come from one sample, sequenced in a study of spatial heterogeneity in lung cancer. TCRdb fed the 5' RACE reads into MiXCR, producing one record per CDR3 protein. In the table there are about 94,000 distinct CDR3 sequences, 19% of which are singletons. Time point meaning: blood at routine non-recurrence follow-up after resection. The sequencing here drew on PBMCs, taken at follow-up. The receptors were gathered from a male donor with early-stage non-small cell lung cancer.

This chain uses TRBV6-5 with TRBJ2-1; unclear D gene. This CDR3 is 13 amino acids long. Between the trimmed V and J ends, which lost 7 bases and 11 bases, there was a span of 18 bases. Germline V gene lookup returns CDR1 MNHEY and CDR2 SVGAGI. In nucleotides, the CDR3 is TGTGCCAGCACTAGATCCCCCGATCACCAGCAGTTCTTC. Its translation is CASTRSPDHQQFF.

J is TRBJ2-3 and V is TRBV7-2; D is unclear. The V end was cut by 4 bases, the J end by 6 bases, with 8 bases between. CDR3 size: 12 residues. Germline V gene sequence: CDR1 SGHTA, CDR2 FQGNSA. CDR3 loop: CASSSTWDTQYF. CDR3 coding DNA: TGTGCCAGCAGCTCGACCTGGGATACGCAGTATTTT.

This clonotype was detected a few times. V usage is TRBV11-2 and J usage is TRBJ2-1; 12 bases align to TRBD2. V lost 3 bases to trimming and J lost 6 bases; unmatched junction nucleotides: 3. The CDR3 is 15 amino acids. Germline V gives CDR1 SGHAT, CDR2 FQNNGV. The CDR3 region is CASSFLAGGPNEQFF. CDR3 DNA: TGTGCCAGCAGCTTTCTAGCGGGAGGGCCCAATGAGCAGTTCTTC. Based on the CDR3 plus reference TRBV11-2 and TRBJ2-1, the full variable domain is EAGVAQSPRYKIIEKRQSVAFWCNPISGHATLYWYQQILGQGPKLLIQFQNNGVVDDSQLPKDRFSAERLKGVDSTLKIQPAKLEDSAVYLCASSFLAGGPNEQFFGPGTRLTVL.

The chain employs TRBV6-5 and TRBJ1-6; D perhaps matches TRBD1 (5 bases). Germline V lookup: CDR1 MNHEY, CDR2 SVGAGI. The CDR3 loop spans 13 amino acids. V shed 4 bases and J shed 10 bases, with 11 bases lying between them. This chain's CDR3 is CASSSDRGSPLHF. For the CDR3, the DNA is TGTGCCAGCAGTTCCGACAGAGGCTCACCCCTCCACTTT.

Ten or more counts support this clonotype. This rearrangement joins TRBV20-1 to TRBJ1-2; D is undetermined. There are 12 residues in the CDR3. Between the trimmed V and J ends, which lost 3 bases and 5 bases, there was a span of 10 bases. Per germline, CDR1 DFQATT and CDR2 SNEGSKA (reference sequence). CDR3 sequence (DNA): TGCAGTGCTAGGGAGGATTGGTATGGCTACACCTTC. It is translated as CSAREDWYGYTF.

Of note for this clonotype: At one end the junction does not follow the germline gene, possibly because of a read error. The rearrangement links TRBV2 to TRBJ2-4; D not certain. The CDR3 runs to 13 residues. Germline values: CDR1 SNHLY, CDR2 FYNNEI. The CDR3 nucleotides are TGTGCCGGCAGTGGTACCGGGCAAAACATTCAGTACTTC. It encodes CAGSGTGQNIQYF. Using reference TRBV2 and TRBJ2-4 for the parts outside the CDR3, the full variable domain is EPEVTQTPSHQVTQMGQEVILRCVPISNHLYFYWYRQILGQKVEFLVSFYNNEISEKSEIFDDQFSVERPDGSNFTLKIRSTKLEDSAMYFCAGSGTGQNIQYFGAGTRLSVL.

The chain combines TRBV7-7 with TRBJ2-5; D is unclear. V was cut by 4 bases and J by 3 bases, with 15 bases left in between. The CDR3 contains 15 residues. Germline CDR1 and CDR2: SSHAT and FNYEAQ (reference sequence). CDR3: CASSSRLRPKETQYF. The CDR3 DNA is TGTGCCAGCAGCTCGAGACTTCGGCCCAAAGAGACCCAGTACTTC.

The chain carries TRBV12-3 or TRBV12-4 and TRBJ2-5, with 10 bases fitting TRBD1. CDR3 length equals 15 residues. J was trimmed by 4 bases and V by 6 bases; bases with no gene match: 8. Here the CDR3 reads CASRRRQGAPETQYF. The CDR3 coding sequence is TGTGCCAGCAGACGGCGACAGGGGGCTCCAGAGACCCAGTACTTC.

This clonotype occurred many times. Here the CDR3 reads CASSFETSGRGEQFF. CDR3 nucleotides: TGTGCCAGCAGTTTCGAGACTAGCGGGAGGGGGGAGCAGTTCTTC. This rearrangement joins TRBV6-1 to TRBJ2-1; 14 bases are shared with TRBD2. This CDR3 region has 15 residues. V dropped 5 bases and J dropped 10; count of bases not matched to a gene: 7. From germline, CDR1 is MNHNS and CDR2 SASEGT.

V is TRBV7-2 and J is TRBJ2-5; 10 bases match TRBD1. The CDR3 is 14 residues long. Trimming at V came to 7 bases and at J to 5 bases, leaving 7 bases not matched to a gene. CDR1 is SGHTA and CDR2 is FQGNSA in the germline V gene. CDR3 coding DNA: TGTGCCAGCACCATGGACAGGGGGACGGAGACCCAGTACTTC. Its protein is CASTMDRGTETQYF. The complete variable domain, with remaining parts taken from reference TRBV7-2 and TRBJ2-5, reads GAGVSQSPSNKVTEKGKDVELRCDPISGHTALYWYRQSLGQGLEFLIYFQGNSAPDKSGLPSDRFSAERTGGSVSTLTIQRTQQEDSAVYLCASTMDRGTETQYFGPGTRLLVL.

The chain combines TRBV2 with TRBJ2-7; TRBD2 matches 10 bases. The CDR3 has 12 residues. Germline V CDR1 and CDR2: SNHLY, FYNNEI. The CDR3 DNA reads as TGTACCAGCGGGGGGGAATCCTACGAGCAGTACGTC. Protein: CTSGGESYEQYV.

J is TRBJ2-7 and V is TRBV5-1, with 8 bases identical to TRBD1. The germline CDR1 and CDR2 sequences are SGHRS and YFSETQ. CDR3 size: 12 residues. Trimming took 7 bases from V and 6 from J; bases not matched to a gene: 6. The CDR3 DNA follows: TGCGCCAGCTCGGACAGGGACACCGAGCAGTACTTC. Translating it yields CASSDRDTEQYF.

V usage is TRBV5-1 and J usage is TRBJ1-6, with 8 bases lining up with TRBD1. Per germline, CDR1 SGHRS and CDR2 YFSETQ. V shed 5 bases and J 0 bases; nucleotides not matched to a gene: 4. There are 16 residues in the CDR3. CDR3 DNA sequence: TGCGCCAGCAGACCTACAGGGGGCTCCTATAATTCACCCCTCCACTTT. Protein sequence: CASRPTGGSYNSPLHF.

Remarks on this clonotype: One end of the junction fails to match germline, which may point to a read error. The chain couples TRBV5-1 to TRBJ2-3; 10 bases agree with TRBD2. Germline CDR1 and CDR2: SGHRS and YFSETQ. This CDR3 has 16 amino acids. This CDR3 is CAGSLAYSGRPDTQYF. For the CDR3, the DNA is TGCGCCGGCAGCTTGGCTTATAGCGGGAGGCCAGATACGCAGTATTTT.

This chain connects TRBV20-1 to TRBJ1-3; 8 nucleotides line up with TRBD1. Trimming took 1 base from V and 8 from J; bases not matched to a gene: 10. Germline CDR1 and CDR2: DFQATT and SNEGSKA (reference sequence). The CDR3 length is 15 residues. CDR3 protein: CSARGLDRGRHTIYF. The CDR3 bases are TGCAGTGCTAGAGGACTTGACAGGGGCCGTCACACCATATATTTT.

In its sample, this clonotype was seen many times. CDR3 loop: CASSLRRQDANYGYTF. The CDR3 DNA reads as TGTGCCAGCAGTTTGCGACGGCAGGACGCTAACTATGGCTACACCTTC. This sequence joins TRBV12-3 or TRBV12-4 and TRBJ1-2, with D uncertain. V was trimmed by 3 bases and J by 0 bases, leaving 14 bases between them. This CDR3 has 16 amino acids.

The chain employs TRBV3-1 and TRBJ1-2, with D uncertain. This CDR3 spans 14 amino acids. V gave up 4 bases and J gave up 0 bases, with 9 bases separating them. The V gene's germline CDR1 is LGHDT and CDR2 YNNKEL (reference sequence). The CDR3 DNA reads TGTGCCAGCAGCCGAGCTGAGTCTAACTATGGCTACACCTTC. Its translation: CASSRAESNYGYTF.

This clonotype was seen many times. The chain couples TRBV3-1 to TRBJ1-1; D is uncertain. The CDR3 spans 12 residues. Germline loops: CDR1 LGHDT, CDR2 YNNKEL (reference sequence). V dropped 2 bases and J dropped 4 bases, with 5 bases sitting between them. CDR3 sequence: CASSQRRTEAFF. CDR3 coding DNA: TGTGCCAGCAGCCAACGGCGCACTGAAGCTTTCTTT. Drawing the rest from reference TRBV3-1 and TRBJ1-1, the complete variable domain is DTAVSQTPKYLVTQMGNDKSIKCEQNLGHDTMYWYKQDSKKFLKIMFSYNNKELIINETVPNRFSPKSPDKAHLNLHINSLELGDSAVYFCASSQRRTEAFFGQGTRLTVV.

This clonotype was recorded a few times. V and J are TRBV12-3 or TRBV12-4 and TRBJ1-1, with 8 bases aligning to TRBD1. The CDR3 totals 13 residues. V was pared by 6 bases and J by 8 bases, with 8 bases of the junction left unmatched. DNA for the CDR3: TGTGCCAGCAGGCGACAGGGGCGCGGGGAAGCTTTCTTT. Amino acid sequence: CASRRQGRGEAFF.

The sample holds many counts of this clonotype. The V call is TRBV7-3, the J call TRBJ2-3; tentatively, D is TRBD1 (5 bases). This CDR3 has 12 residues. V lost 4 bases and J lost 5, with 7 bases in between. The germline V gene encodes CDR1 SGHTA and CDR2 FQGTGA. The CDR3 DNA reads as TGTGCCAGCAGCTCCCAGGGAGATACGCAGTATTTT. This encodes CASSSQGDTQYF.

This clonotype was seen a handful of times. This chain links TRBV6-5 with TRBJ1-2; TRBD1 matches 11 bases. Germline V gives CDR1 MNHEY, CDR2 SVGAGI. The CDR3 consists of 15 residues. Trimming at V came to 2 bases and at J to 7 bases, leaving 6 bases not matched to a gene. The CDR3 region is CASSYLGQGASGYTF. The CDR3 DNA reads TGTGCCAGCAGTTACCTTGGACAGGGGGCGTCTGGCTACACCTTC.

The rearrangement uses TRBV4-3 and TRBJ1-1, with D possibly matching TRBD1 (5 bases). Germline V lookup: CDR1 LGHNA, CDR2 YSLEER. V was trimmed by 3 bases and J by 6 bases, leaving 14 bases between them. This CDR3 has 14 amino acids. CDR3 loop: CASSQGDPISEAFF. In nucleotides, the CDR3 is TGCGCCAGCAGCCAGGGGGACCCGATCTCTGAAGCTTTCTTT.

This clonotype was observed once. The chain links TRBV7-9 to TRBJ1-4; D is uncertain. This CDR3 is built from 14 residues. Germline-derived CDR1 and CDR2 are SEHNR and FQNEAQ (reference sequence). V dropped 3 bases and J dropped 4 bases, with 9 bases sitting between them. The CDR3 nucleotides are TGTGCCAGCAGCTTTTCAGGAGTTAATGAAAAACTGTTTTTT. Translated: CASSFSGVNEKLFF. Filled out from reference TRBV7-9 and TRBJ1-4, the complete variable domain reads DTGVSQNPRHKITKRGQNVTFRCDPISEHNRLYWYRQTLGQGPEFLTYFQNEAQLEKSRLLSDRFSAERPKGSFSTLEIQRTEQGDSAMYLCASSFSGVNEKLFFGSGTQLSVL.

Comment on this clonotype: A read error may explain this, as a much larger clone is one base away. The CDR3 DNA sequence: TGTGCCAGCAGCCCCACGACTAGCGGGGGACTATCCTACGAGCTGTACTTC. Translated, it gives CASSPTTSGGLSYELYF. The chain is built from TRBV4-2 and TRBJ2-7, with TRBD2 matching 12 bases. The CDR3 covers 17 residues. Germline CDR1 and CDR2: LGHNA and YNFKEQ.

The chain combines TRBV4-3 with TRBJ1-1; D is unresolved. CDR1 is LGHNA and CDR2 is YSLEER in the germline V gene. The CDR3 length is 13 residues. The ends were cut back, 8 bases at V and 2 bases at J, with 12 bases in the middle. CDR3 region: CASSLRRNTEAFF. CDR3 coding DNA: TGCGCCAGCTCCCTAAGACGCAACACTGAAGCTTTCTTT.